This is a list of T cell receptor beta chains from one sample in a study of cytomegalovirus exposure and HLA in healthy donors. Produced via immunoSEQ multiplex PCR; TCRdb's table is partial and in-frame only. Of 120,000 to 150,000 clones in the sample, approximately 80% were seen once. Material: PBMCs. The receptors were gathered from a woman aged 40 to 55 in good health and CMV-seropositive. Each CDR3 is given with its conserved first and last residue. A D gene is named only where the DNA matches it firmly. A clone size is listed for some rows: how often the clone was seen (once, few, many), or a class if it is expanded.

V gene	J gene	clone size	D gene	CDR3 DNA	CDR3 protein
TRBV2	TRBJ1-3	NA	TRBD1	TGTGCCAGCAGGGGGACAGGGAATTTGGGATACACCATATATTTT	CASRGTGNLGYTIYF
TRBV4-2	TRBJ1-2	NA	TRBD1	TGTGCCAGCAGCCAAGCCGGGACAGGGGTCTATGGCTACACCTTC	CASSQAGTGVYGYTF
TRBV29-1	TRBJ1-2	NA	TRBD1	TGCAGCGCACTGACAGGGGATTTGTCTGGCTACACCTTC	CSALTGDLSGYTF
TRBV7-3	TRBJ2-1	once	TRBD2	TGTGCCAGCAGCTTAGCCGGACTAGGCTCCTACAATGAGCAGTTCTTC	CASSLAGLGSYNEQFF
TRBV4-3	TRBJ1-5	NA	NA	TGCGCCAGCAGCCAAGAGTCAGGGGTGAATCAGCCCCAGCATTTT	CASSQESGVNQPQHF
TRBV19	TRBJ1-5	NA	TRBD1	TGTGCCAGTAATCTACAGGGGAGCAATCAGCCCCAGCATTTT	CASNLQGSNQPQHF
TRBV30	TRBJ2-5	NA	TRBD2	TGTGCCTGGAGTGTCGATCGGGAGGGCCTGCTAGAGACCCAGTACTTC	CAWSVDREGLLETQYF
TRBV9	TRBJ2-5	NA	NA	TGTGCCAGCAGCGTAACAGGGAACCAAGAGACCCAGTACTTC	CASSVTGNQETQYF
TRBV7-2	TRBJ1-1	few	TRBD1	TGTGCCAGCAGCACTTATGGACAGGGTGGGGCTTTCTTT	CASSTYGQGGAFF
TRBV5-1	TRBJ2-7	NA	TRBD1	TGCGCCAGCAGCCCGGGACAGGGCGCAGTGGACGAGCAGTACTTC	CASSPGQGAVDEQYF
TRBV4-2	TRBJ1-5	NA	NA	TGTGCCAGCAGCCAAGGGAGCAGCAATCAGCCCCAGCATTTT	CASSQGSSNQPQHF
TRBV29-1	TRBJ1-3	few	NA	TGCTCGGTGAGCTCTGGAAACACCATATATTTT	CSVSSGNTIYF
TRBV18	TRBJ2-2	NA	TRBD2	TGTGCCAGCTCACCACCAGGGGTTCCAGCGGGGACCGGGGAGCTGTTTTTT	CASSPPGVPAGTGELFF
TRBV7-2	TRBJ1-2	NA	NA	TGTGCCAGCAGCTCGGACACGAACTATGGCTACACCTTC	CASSSDTNYGYTF
TRBV7-9	TRBJ2-1	once	TRBD2	TGTGCCAGCAGCTTAAGGGCGGGAAGCGGGAGGGCCAGGAATGAGCAGTTCTTC	CASSLRAGSGRARNEQFF
TRBV5-1	TRBJ2-3	NA	NA	TGCGCCAGCAGCCCATCGGGGGTCACAGATACGCAGTATTTT	CASSPSGVTDTQYF
TRBV7-2	TRBJ2-1	NA	TRBD2	TGTGCCAGCAGCTTAGGGAGGGGAGGGGAGAATGAGCAGTTCTTC	CASSLGRGGENEQFF
TRBV2	TRBJ2-7	NA	TRBD1	TGTGCCAGCACTCCGGGACAGACCTACGAGCAGTACTTC	CASTPGQTYEQYF
TRBV19	TRBJ2-7	NA	TRBD1	TGTGCCAGTAGCAGCAGGGGACAGGGGAATTCCTACGAGCAGTACTTC	CASSSRGQGNSYEQYF
TRBV4-2	TRBJ2-1	few	NA	TGTGCCAGCAGCCAAGATTGGGACTTTGACAATGAGCAGTTCTTC	CASSQDWDFDNEQFF
TRBV7-5	TRBJ2-7	NA	NA	TGTGCCAGAAGCTGGAGGTACGAGCAGTACTTC	CARSWRYEQYF
TRBV27	TRBJ1-1	once	NA	TGTGCCAGCAGTTTATCCGGTTCCCACACTGAAGCTTTCTTT	CASSLSGSHTEAFF
TRBV27	TRBJ2-7	few	TRBD1	TGTGCCAGCAGTTTACAATGGACAGGGAACGAGCAGTACTTC	CASSLQWTGNEQYF
TRBV19	TRBJ2-7	NA	TRBD2	TGTGCCAGTAGTATAGACCTAGCGGAGTCCTACGAGCAGTACTTC	CASSIDLAESYEQYF
TRBV7-9	TRBJ1-2	NA	NA	TGTGCCAGCAGCTGGGGCAGTAAAGGCTACACCTTC	CASSWGSKGYTF
TRBV7-6	TRBJ2-3	NA	TRBD2	TGTGCCAGCAGCCCCTCACTAGCGGGGAGCGCAGATACGCAGTATTTT	CASSPSLAGSADTQYF
TRBV5-4	TRBJ2-1	NA	NA	TGTGCCAGCAGCTTTGGGGGGAATGAGCAGTTCTTC	CASSFGGNEQFF
TRBV11-2	TRBJ1-5	once	NA	TGTGCCAGCAGCCTGGACATCAATAGCAATCAGCCCCAGCATTTT	CASSLDINSNQPQHF
TRBV27	TRBJ2-1	NA	TRBD2	TGTGCCAGCAGTTTATCTCCCCCGGGACTAGCGGCCTACAATGAGCAGTTCTTC	CASSLSPPGLAAYNEQFF
TRBV30	TRBJ1-4	few	NA	TGTGCCTGGAGTTTAACAGGGTTAAATGAAAAACTGTTTTTT	CAWSLTGLNEKLFF
TRBV28	TRBJ1-5	NA	NA	TGTGCCAGCAGTTTATCAGCAGGGAACAATCAGCCCCAGCATTTT	CASSLSAGNNQPQHF
TRBV27	TRBJ1-1	few	TRBD1	TGTGCCAGCAGTCCGGGGACAGTGAACACTGAAGCTTTCTTT	CASSPGTVNTEAFF
TRBV6-5	TRBJ1-5	few	NA	TGTGCCAGCAGTCCTCGGGACACAAACCATCAGCCCCAGCATTTT	CASSPRDTNHQPQHF
TRBV23-1	TRBJ1-3	NA	TRBD1	TGCGCCAGCAGCAGGGGGACAGGGACACGCTCTGGAAACACCATATATTTT	CASSRGTGTRSGNTIYF
TRBV28	TRBJ1-4	NA	NA	TGTGCCAGCAGTTTATTGGCAGGGGCTTCTAGGGCAACTAATGAAAAACTGTTTTTT	CASSLLAGASRATNEKLFF
TRBV2	TRBJ2-7	once	TRBD2	TGTGCCAGCACCCGATCAAGGCTAGCGGGGCGTGAGCAGTACTTC	CASTRSRLAGREQYF
TRBV4-2	TRBJ1-5	NA	NA	TGTGCCAGCAGCAACGGCCCGCCCTTTAGCAATCAACCCCAGCATTTT	CASSNGPPFSNQPQHF
TRBV5-1	TRBJ2-1	NA	TRBD2	TGCGCCAGCAGCTTGGCCGGAGCGGGAGGTACCGATGAGCAGTTCTTC	CASSLAGAGGTDEQFF
TRBV9	TRBJ2-1	NA	TRBD1	TGTGCCAGCAGCGTAGAACAGGGGTCCTACAATGAGCAGTTCTTC	CASSVEQGSYNEQFF
TRBV6-6	TRBJ2-1	NA	TRBD2	TGTGCCAGCAGTTACGGGACTAGCGGGAGATTAAATGAGCAGTTCTTC	CASSYGTSGRLNEQFF
TRBV6-6	TRBJ2-3	NA	TRBD1	TGTGCCAGCAGGCCAACAGGGGGAGATACGCAGTATTTT	CASRPTGGDTQYF
TRBV10-1	TRBJ2-1	NA	NA	TGCGCCAGCAGTGACAGCTACAATGAGCAGTTCTTC	CASSDSYNEQFF
TRBV6-4	TRBJ1-6	NA	TRBD1	TGTGCCAGCAGTGACGGGCAGGGGGACAATTCACCCCTCCACTTT	CASSDGQGDNSPLHF
TRBV5-6	TRBJ1-5	once	NA	TGTGCCAGCAGCTTATTTGAGTGGAGCAATCAGCCCCAGCATTTT	CASSLFEWSNQPQHF
TRBV10-2	TRBJ2-2	NA	TRBD2	TGCGCCAGCACGTCGGTAGCGGGGGGCAAGGTGAACACCGGGGAGCTGTTTTTT	CASTSVAGGKVNTGELFF
TRBV10-1	TRBJ1-3	few	NA	TGCGCCAGCAGCTTCGACAGGTCTGGAAACACCATATATTTT	CASSFDRSGNTIYF
TRBV7-9	TRBJ2-7	NA	NA	TGTGCCAGCAGCCGGACAGATTACTACGAGCAGTACTTC	CASSRTDYYEQYF
TRBV6-6	TRBJ1-5	NA	NA	TGTGCCAGCAGTTATTCCACCGGAGGGGCATGGCAGCCCCAGCATTTT	CASSYSTGGAWQPQHF
TRBV19	TRBJ1-2	NA	TRBD1	TGTGCCAGTAGTATGGGGACAGCTAACTATGGCTACACCTTC	CASSMGTANYGYTF
TRBV7-9	TRBJ2-7	NA	NA	TGTTCCAGCAGCCCGGACAAGTACGAGCAGTACTTC	CSSSPDKYEQYF
TRBV2	TRBJ2-3	NA	TRBD1	TGTGCCAGCTTTAGAGACAGGGGCGCAGATACGCAGTATTTT	CASFRDRGADTQYF
TRBV10-3	TRBJ1-1	NA	TRBD1	TGTGCCACAAGGGACAGCGCCGACTCTAACACTGAAGCTTTCTTT	CATRDSADSNTEAFF
TRBV7-2	TRBJ2-7	NA	TRBD1	TGTGCCAGCAGCTTAATAGACAGGGCCGCCTACGAGCAGTACTTC	CASSLIDRAAYEQYF